Below are 16 T cell receptor beta chains sequenced from a single sample in a study of lymphopenia after photon versus proton radiotherapy. Sequenced by immunoSEQ multiplex PCR; TCRdb stores in-frame clones only, minus some. The repertoire consists of roughly 13,000 clones, with roughly nine tenths occurring once and the leading ten covering 3.5%. Material: peripheral blood, obtained from a patient treated with photon-based radiotherapy. These receptors came from a man aged 55 to 70 with pancreatic cancer.

The V call is TRBV27, the J call TRBJ2-3; no clear D gene. Trimming stripped 2 bases from V and 1 base from J, with 10 bases between. The CDR3 contains 15 residues. Germline values: CDR1 MNHEY, CDR2 SMNVEV (reference sequence). The CDR3 region is CASSLHVVGTDTQYF. CDR3 DNA: TGTGCCAGCAGTTTACACGTCGTAGGCACAGATACGCAGTATTTT.

The chain is built from TRBV11-2 and TRBJ2-3; unclear D gene. The V gene lost 1 base and the J gene lost 4 bases, with 3 bases spanning the gap. The germline V gene encodes CDR1 SGHAT and CDR2 FQNNGV. The CDR3 is 12 amino acids. In DNA form, the CDR3 reads TGTGCCAGCAGCTTAGTAGCAGATACGCAGTATTTT. This gives the protein CASSLVADTQYF.

The chain combines TRBV5-1 with TRBJ2-3, with D unresolved. V was cut by 1 base and J by 6 bases, with 15 bases left in between. The germline CDR1 and CDR2 sequences are SGHRS and YFSETQ. CDR3 length equals 15 residues. CDR3 amino acids: CASSLSGPPTDTQYF. DNA for the CDR3: TGCGCCAGCAGCTTGTCGGGCCCCCCGACGGATACGCAGTATTTT.

Only one count was recorded for this clone. V and J are TRBV7-6 and TRBJ2-1; 8 bases match TRBD2. CDR1 is SGHVS, CDR2 FNYEAQ, per germline. This CDR3 is 16 amino acids long. V lost 4 bases to trimming and J lost 6 bases; unmatched junction nucleotides: 11. The CDR3 DNA reads as TGTGCCAGCAGCTCGCTCGGGACTAGGGGTATCAATGAGCAGTTCTTC. It codes for CASSSLGTRGINEQFF.

The chain uses TRBV5-1 and TRBJ2-1; TRBD2 aligns across 8 bases. V lost 5 bases, J lost 4 bases, and 5 bases stayed unmatched. The V gene's germline CDR1 is SGHRS and CDR2 YFSETQ. This CDR3 has 14 residues. The CDR3 DNA sequence: TGCGCCAGCAGTAATAGCGGGGAATACAATGAGCAGTTCTTC. It is translated as CASSNSGEYNEQFF.

This chain uses TRBV6-1 with TRBJ2-7; D could derive from TRBD1 or TRBD2 (5 bases each). V was cut by 6 bases and J by 0 bases, with 15 bases left in between. Germline values: CDR1 MNHNS, CDR2 SASEGT. The CDR3 has 15 residues. This chain's CDR3 is CASRPLLGDSYEQYF. The CDR3 DNA follows: TGTGCCAGCAGACCCCTCCTGGGGGACTCCTACGAGCAGTACTTC.

The rearrangement joins TRBV4-1 to TRBJ1-2, with 9 bases that match TRBD1. This CDR3 region has 15 residues. V was clipped by 0 bases and J by 2 bases; unmatched bases: 1. Looked up from germline, CDR1 is MGHRA and CDR2 is YSYEKL. DNA of the CDR3: TGCGCCAGCAGCCAAGACGGACAGGGGAACTATGGCTACACCTTC. This translates into CASSQDGQGNYGYTF.

A few counts support this clone. This sequence joins TRBV27 and TRBJ1-2; D might be TRBD1 (5 bases). The length of the CDR3 is 14 residues. V dropped 6 bases and J dropped 3 bases, with 14 bases sitting between them. The germline gives CDR1 MNHEY, CDR2 SMNVEV (reference sequence). This chain's CDR3 is CASRPMGGDYGYTF. CDR3 nucleotides: TGTGCCAGCAGGCCAATGGGGGGGGACTATGGCTACACCTTC.

CDR3 DNA: TGTGCCAGCAGCCAAGTTCCGGGGGGCGATGAAAAACTGTTTTTT. Encoded protein: CASSQVPGGDEKLFF. V is TRBV4-2 and J is TRBJ1-4, with D perhaps matching TRBD1 (6 bases). V lost 1 base, J lost 6 bases, and 12 bases lay in between. CDR1 LGHNA and CDR2 YNFKEQ come from the germline V gene. The CDR3 runs to 15 residues.

The chain links TRBV6-1 to TRBJ1-2; D is undetermined. Germline CDR1 MNHNS, CDR2 SASEGT. CDR3 length equals 15 residues. Trimming shortened V by 1 base and J by 4 bases, and 13 bases separated the two germline ends. CDR3 in amino acids: CASSEGLLTVYGYTF. CDR3 DNA sequence: TGTGCCAGCAGTGAAGGACTGCTGACGGTCTATGGCTACACCTTC.

V usage is TRBV7-9 and J usage is TRBJ2-7; D unclear. From germline, CDR1 is SEHNR and CDR2 FQNEAQ (reference sequence). The V gene lost 4 bases and the J gene lost 9 bases, with 13 bases spanning the gap. The CDR3 spans 12 residues. CDR3 in amino acids: CASSSDRFGQYF. In DNA form, the CDR3 reads TGTGCCAGCAGCTCCGACCGGTTCGGGCAGTACTTC. The full variable domain, rest sourced from reference TRBV7-9 and TRBJ2-7, is DTGVSQNPRHKITKRGQNVTFRCDPISEHNRLYWYRQTLGQGPEFLTYFQNEAQLEKSRLLSDRFSAERPKGSFSTLEIQRTEQGDSAMYLCASSSDRFGQYFGPGTRLTVT.

The CDR3, as DNA: TGTGCCAGCAGGAAAAGTGCGAATGAAAAACTGTTTTTT. This codes for CASRKSANEKLFF. The gene calls are TRBV25-1 and TRBJ1-4; no reliable D call. V was clipped by 6 bases and J by 5 bases, with 10 bases between them. Germline V gene lookup returns CDR1 MGHDK and CDR2 SYGVNS. This CDR3 is built from 13 residues.

The chain joins TRBV6-5 to TRBJ2-2; D not resolved. V lost 4 bases and J 6 bases, leaving 6 bases between the germline ends. The CDR3 consists of 12 residues. CDR1 MNHEY and CDR2 SVGAGI come from the germline V gene. The CDR3 nucleotides read TGTGCCAGCAGTTTTGGTCCCGGGGAGCTGTTTTTT. Protein sequence: CASSFGPGELFF.

V usage is TRBV19 and J usage is TRBJ2-1, with no clear D. V was clipped by 6 bases and J by 0 bases, with 12 bases between them. The CDR3 spans 15 residues. Germline V lookup: CDR1 LNHDA, CDR2 SQIVND (reference sequence). The CDR3 here is CASSLRAASYNEQFF. Here the CDR3 DNA reads TGTGCCAGTAGCCTTCGGGCGGCCTCCTACAATGAGCAGTTCTTC.

V is TRBV5-1 and J is TRBJ1-1; 8 bases fit TRBD1. V lost 2 bases to trimming and J lost 4 bases; unmatched junction nucleotides: 1. The CDR3 sequence is 13 residues long. Per the germline V gene, CDR1 is SGHRS and CDR2 is YFSETQ. CDR3 region: CASSLTGGTEAFF. The CDR3 DNA reads as TGCGCCAGCAGCTTAACAGGGGGCACTGAAGCTTTCTTT.

J is TRBJ1-6 and V is TRBV25-1, with D hard to call. Germline CDR1 and CDR2: MGHDK and SYGVNS. V gave up 3 bases and J gave up 0 bases, with 9 bases separating them. This CDR3 has 16 residues. The chain's CDR3 is CASSDHKISYNSPLHF. The CDR3, as DNA: TGTGCCAGCAGTGACCATAAGATCTCCTATAATTCACCCCTCCACTTT.